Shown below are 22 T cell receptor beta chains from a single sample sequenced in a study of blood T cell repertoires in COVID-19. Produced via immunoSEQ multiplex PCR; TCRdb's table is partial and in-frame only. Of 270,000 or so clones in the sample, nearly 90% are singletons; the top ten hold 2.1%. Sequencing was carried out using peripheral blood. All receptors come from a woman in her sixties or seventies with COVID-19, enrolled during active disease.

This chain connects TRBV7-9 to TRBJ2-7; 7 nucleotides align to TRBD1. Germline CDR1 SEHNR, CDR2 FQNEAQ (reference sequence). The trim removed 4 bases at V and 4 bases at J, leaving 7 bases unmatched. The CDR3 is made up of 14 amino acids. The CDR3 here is CASSSLQGMYEQYF. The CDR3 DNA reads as TGTGCCAGCAGCTCACTACAGGGGATGTACGAGCAGTACTTC. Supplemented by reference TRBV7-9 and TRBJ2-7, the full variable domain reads DTGVSQNPRHKITKRGQNVTFRCDPISEHNRLYWYRQTLGQGPEFLTYFQNEAQLEKSRLLSDRFSAERPKGSFSTLEIQRTEQGDSAMYLCASSSLQGMYEQYFGPGTRLTVT.

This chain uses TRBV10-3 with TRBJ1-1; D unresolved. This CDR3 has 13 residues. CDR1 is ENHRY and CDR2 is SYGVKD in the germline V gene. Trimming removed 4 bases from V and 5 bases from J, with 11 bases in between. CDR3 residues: CAISVGLRTEAFF. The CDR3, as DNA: TGTGCCATCAGTGTAGGCCTGAGGACTGAAGCTTTCTTT.

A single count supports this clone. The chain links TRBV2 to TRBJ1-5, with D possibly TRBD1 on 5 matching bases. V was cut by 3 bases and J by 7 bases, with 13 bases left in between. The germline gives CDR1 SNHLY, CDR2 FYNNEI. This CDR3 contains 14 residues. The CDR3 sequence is CASSEGRGRQPQHF. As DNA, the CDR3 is TGTGCCAGCAGTGAGGGTAGGGGAAGACAGCCCCAGCATTTT.

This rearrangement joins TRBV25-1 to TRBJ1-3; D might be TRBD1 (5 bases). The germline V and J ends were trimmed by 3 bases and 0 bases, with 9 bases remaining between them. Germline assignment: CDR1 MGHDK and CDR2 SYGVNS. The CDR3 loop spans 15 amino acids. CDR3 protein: CASSEAGTSGNTIYF. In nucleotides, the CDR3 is TGTGCCAGCAGTGAGGCGGGGACCTCTGGAAACACCATATATTTT.

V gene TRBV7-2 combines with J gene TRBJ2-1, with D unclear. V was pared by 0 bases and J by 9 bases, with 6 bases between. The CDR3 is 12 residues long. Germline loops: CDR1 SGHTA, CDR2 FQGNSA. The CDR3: CASSLAVGEQFF. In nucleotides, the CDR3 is TGTGCCAGCAGCTTAGCAGTCGGTGAGCAGTTCTTC.

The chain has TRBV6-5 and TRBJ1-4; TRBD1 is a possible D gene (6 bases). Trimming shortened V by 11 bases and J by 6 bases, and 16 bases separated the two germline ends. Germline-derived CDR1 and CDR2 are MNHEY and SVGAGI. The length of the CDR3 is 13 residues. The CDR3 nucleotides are TGTGCCGGCAACAGGGCGAGGGATGAAAAACTGTTTTTT. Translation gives CAGNRARDEKLFF.

The CDR3 spells CASSALGAQEPQHF. The CDR3 nucleotides are TGCGCCAGCAGTGCCCTGGGGGCGCAGGAGCCCCAGCATTTT. V is TRBV5-1 and J is TRBJ1-5, with a weak D call TRBD1 (6 bases). The CDR3 contains 14 residues. V was cut by 5 bases and J by 8 bases, with 17 bases left in between. CDR1 and CDR2 (germline): SGHRS, YFSETQ.

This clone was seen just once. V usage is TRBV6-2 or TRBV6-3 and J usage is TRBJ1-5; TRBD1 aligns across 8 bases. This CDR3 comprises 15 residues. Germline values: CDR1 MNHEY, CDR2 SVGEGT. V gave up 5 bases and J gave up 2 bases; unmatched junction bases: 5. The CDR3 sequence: CASSTGGGGNQPQHF. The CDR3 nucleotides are TGTGCCAGCAGTACAGGGGGGGGTGGCAATCAGCCCCAGCATTTT.

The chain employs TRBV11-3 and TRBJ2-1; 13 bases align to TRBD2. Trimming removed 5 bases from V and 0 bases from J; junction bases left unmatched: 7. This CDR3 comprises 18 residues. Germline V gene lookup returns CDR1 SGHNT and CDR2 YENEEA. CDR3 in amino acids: CASSPGLAGASSYNEQFF. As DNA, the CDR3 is TGTGCCAGCAGCCCCGGACTAGCGGGGGCGAGCTCCTACAATGAGCAGTTCTTC.

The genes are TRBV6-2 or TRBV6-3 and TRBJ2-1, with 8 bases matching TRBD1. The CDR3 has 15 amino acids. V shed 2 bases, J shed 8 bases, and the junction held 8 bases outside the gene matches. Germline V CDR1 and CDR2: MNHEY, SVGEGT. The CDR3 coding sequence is TGTGCCAGCAGTTACCGGGACAGGCCCGGGGATGAGCAGTTCTTC. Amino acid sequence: CASSYRDRPGDEQFF.

CDR3 sequence reads: CASSTTFDRYSNQPQHF. The CDR3 DNA sequence: TGTGCCAGTAGTACCACCTTCGACAGGTATAGCAATCAGCCCCAGCATTTT. The rearrangement links TRBV19 to TRBJ1-5; a weak D match, TRBD1 (6 bases). The CDR3 has 17 amino acids. In germline, CDR1 is LNHDA, CDR2 SQIVND (reference sequence). V was cut by 4 bases and J by 0 bases, with 16 bases left in between.

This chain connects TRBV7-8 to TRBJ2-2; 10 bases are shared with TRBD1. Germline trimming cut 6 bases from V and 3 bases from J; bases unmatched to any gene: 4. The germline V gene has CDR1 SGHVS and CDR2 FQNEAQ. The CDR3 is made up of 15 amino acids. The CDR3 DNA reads TGTGCCAGCAGGGGGACAGGGGAGGACACCGGGGAGCTGTTTTTT. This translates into CASRGTGEDTGELFF.

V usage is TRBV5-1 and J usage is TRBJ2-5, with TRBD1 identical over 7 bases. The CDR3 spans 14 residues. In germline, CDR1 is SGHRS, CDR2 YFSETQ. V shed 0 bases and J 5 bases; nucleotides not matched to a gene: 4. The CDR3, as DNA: TGCGCCAGCAGCTTGGGGACAGGTATGGAGACCCAGTACTTC. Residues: CASSLGTGMETQYF.

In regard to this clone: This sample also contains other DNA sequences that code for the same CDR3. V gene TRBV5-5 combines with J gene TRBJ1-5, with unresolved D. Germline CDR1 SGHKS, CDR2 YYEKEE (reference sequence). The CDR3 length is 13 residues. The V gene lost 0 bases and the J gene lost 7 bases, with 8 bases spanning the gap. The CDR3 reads CASSLAGGQPQHF. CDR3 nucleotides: TGTGCCAGCAGCTTGGCAGGTGGCCAGCCCCAGCATTTT. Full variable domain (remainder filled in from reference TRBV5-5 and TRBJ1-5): DAGVTQSPTHLIKTRGQQVTLRCSPISGHKSVSWYQQVLGQGPQFIFQYYEKEERGRGNFPDRFSARQFPNYSSELNVNALLLGDSALYLCASSLAGGQPQHFGDGTRLSIL.

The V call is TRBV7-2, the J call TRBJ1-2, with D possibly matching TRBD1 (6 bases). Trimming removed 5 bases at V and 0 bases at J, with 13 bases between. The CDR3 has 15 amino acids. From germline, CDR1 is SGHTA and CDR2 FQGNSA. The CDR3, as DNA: TGTGCCAGCAGCAACATCAGGGGAACTAACTATGGCTACACCTTC. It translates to CASSNIRGTNYGYTF.

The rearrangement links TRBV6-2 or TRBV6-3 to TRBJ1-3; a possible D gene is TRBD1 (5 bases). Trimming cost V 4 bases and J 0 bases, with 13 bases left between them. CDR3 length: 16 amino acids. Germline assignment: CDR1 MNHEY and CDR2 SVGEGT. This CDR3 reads CASSSADSVSGNTIYF. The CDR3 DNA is TGTGCCAGCAGTTCCGCCGACAGTGTCTCTGGAAACACCATATATTTT.

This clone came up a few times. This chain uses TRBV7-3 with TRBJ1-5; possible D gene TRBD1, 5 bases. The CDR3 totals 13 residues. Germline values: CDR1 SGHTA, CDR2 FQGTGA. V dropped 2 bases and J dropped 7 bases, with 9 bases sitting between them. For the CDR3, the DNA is TGTGCCAGCAGCTTAGAAGCAGGGCAGCCCCAGCATTTT. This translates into CASSLEAGQPQHF.

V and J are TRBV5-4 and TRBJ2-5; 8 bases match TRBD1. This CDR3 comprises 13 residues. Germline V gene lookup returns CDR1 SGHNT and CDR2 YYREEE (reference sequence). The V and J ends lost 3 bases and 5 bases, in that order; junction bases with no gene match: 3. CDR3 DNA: TGTGCCAGCAGCTCGGACAGGGTTGAGACCCAGTACTTC. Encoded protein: CASSSDRVETQYF.

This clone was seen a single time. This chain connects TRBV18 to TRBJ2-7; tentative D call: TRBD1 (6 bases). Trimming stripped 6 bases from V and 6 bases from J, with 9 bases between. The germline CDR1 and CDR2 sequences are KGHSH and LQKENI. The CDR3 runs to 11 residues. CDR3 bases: TGTGCCAGCTCTCCAGGGGCCGAGCAGTACTTC. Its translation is CASSPGAEQYF. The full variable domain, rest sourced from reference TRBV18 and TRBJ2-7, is NAGVMQNPRHLVRRRGQEARLRCSPMKGHSHVYWYRQLPEEGLKFMVYLQKENIIDESGMPKERFSAEFPKEGPSILRIQQVVRGDSAAYFCASSPGAEQYFGPGTRLTVT.

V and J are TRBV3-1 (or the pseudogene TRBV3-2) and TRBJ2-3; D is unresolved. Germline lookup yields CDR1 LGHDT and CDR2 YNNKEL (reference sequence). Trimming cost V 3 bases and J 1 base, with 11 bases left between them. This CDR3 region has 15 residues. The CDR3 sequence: CASSHDPRGTDTQYF. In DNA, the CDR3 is TGTGCCAGCAGCCACGATCCCCGGGGCACAGATACGCAGTATTTT.

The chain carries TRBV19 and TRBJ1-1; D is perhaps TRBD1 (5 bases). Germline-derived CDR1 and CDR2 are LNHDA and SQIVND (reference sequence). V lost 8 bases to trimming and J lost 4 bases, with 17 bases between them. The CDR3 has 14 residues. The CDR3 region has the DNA TGTGCCAGTGGGGGGGAGTTGATGAGCACTGAAGCTTTCTTT. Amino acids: CASGGELMSTEAFF.

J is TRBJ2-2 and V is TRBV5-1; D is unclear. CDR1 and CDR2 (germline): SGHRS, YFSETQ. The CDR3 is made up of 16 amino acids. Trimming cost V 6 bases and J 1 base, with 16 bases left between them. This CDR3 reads CASTFRLTENTGELFF. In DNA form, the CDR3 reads TGCGCCAGCACCTTCCGCTTAACAGAGAACACCGGGGAGCTGTTTTTT.